Following are 18 T cell receptor beta chains from one sample sequenced in a study of low-dose radiotherapy and immunotherapy resistance in tumors. Described time point: after trial treatment. The treatment: LDRT plus nivolumab, ipilimumab, low-dose cyclophosphamide and aspirin (RACIN trial). Priming of first-strand cDNA relied on TRAV- and TRBV-specific primers (covering alpha and beta chains). PCR amplification of the TCRs was performed with Phusion for 20 to 25 PCR cycles, and it relied on a constant-region primer together with a V-primer adapter. TCRdb called the reads again in MiXCR, with one record for every CDR3 protein. In the table there are about 100,000 distinct CDR3 sequences, about 20% of which are singletons. The sample consisted of PBMCs, taken after low-dose radiotherapy plus immunotherapy. The receptor source for this set is a male donor with prostate cancer.

The table lists this clonotype with many counts. At one end, the junction sequence differs from germline, possibly due to a read error. V is TRBV4-1 and J is TRBJ2-3; D gene uncertain. The germline V gene encodes CDR1 MGHRA and CDR2 YSYEKL. The CDR3 spans 12 residues. CDR3 region: CASSPDGDTQYF. The CDR3 bases are TGTGCCAGCAGCCCTGACGGGGATACGCAGTATTTT.

In regard to this clonotype: Since a much larger clone is just one base distant, this may be a read error. The chain is built from TRBV6-4 and TRBJ1-1, with D unresolved. Germline values: CDR1 MRHNA, CDR2 SNTAGT. The CDR3 loop spans 13 amino acids. The CDR3 nucleotides are TGTGGCAGCAGTAGACGGGGGAACACTGAAGCTTTCTTT. It yields the protein CGSSRRGNTEAFF.

In this sample, this clonotype turned up many times. The genes are TRBV5-5 and TRBJ2-5; TRBD2 is a possible D gene (5 bases). Trimming cost V 0 bases and J 4 bases, with 13 bases left between them. The CDR3 runs 15 residues. Germline assignment: CDR1 SGHKS and CDR2 YYEKEE (reference sequence). The CDR3 protein is CASSLGRSGLETQYF. The CDR3 DNA follows: TGTGCCAGCAGCTTGGGGCGGTCGGGGTTAGAGACCCAGTACTTC.

This clonotype was recorded only once. At one end, the junction sequence differs from germline, possibly due to a read error. CDR3: CASSLAGDPAGGTEAFF. Written as DNA, the CDR3 is TGTGCCAGCAGCCTAGCGGGGGATCCCGCAGGAGGCACTGAAGCTTTCTTT. The chain couples TRBV11-1 to TRBJ1-1, with D perhaps TRBD1 (5 bases). CDR3 length: 17 residues. Germline V gene data show CDR1 as SGHAT and CDR2 as FQDESV (reference sequence). The full variable domain, rest sourced from reference TRBV11-1 and TRBJ1-1, is EAEVAQSPRYKITEKSQAVAFWCDPISGHATLYWYRQILGQGPELLVQFQDESVVDDSQLPKDRFSAERLKGVDSTLKIQPAELGDSAMYLCASSLAGDPAGGTEAFFGQGTRLTVV.

This clonotype was picked up a small number of times. V and J are TRBV6-4 and TRBJ2-1, with 11 bases lining up with TRBD2. This CDR3 spans 16 amino acids. The V and J ends lost 2 bases and 1 base, in that order; junction bases with no gene match: 1. Germline loops: CDR1 MRHNA, CDR2 SNTAGT. For the CDR3, the DNA is TGTGCCAGCAGTGACACTAGCGGGAGTTCCTACAATGAGCAGTTCTTC. Translation gives CASSDTSGSSYNEQFF.

The chain is built from TRBV7-8 and TRBJ2-7; D gene ambiguous. The CDR3 has 12 amino acids. Germline V gene sequence: CDR1 SGHVS, CDR2 FQNEAQ. V was clipped by 4 bases and J by 9 bases, with 13 bases between them. CDR3 nucleotides: TGTGCCAGCAGCTCCTCTCCCCCCGGGCAGTACTTC. The encoded protein is CASSSSPPGQYF.

This clonotype has ten or more counts. The rearrangement links TRBV6-1 to TRBJ1-2; unclear D gene. This CDR3 region has 13 residues. From germline, CDR1 is MNHNS and CDR2 SASEGT. V was clipped by 5 bases and J by 4 bases, with 11 bases between them. CDR3 residues: CASSPTGGYGYTF. CDR3 sequence (DNA): TGTGCCAGCAGTCCGACCGGAGGCTATGGCTACACCTTC.

This clonotype was seen at least ten times. This sequence joins TRBV11-2 and TRBJ1-2, with unresolved D. The CDR3 covers 14 residues. The germline CDR1 and CDR2 sequences are SGHAT and FQNNGV. V dropped 3 bases and J dropped 0 bases, with 8 bases sitting between them. The CDR3 reads CASSLTPANYGYTF. As DNA, the CDR3 is TGTGCCAGCAGCTTGACACCCGCTAACTATGGCTACACCTTC.

This clonotype was counted a few times. The genes are TRBV7-6 and TRBJ2-2, with 10 bases fitting TRBD2. The CDR3 has 19 amino acids. Germline trimming cut 2 bases from V and 4 bases from J; bases unmatched to any gene: 13. Looked up from germline, CDR1 is SGHVS and CDR2 is FNYEAQ. The CDR3, as DNA: TGTGCCAGCAGCTTATTTCTAGCGGGGGACCGAAAGTTCACCGGGGAGCTGTTTTTT. This translates into CASSLFLAGDRKFTGELFF.

Regarding this clonotype: This likely reflects a read error, since a far larger clone is one base away. The rearrangement uses TRBV5-8 and TRBJ1-6; D unresolved. The germline CDR1 and CDR2 sequences are SGHTS and YDEGEE. There are 14 residues in the CDR3. V was pared by 2 bases and J by 9 bases, with 12 bases between. As DNA, the CDR3 is TGTGCCAGCAGCTTAGAGGCCCGGGTTTCACCCCTCCACTTT. Amino acids: CASSLEARVSPLHF.

This clonotype was seen ten or more times. The chain employs TRBV30 and TRBJ2-5, with 11 bases lining up with TRBD2. Germline V gene lookup returns CDR1 GTSNPN and CDR2 SVGIG (reference sequence). V gave up 3 bases and J gave up 2 bases; unmatched junction bases: 2. This CDR3 has 14 amino acids. This chain's CDR3 is CAWSRLAGQETQYF. CDR3 sequence (DNA): TGTGCCTGGAGCCGACTAGCGGGGCAAGAGACCCAGTACTTC.

The V gene is TRBV18, the J gene TRBJ1-3, with unresolved D. This CDR3 has 17 residues. V gave up 3 bases and J gave up 2 bases, with 17 bases separating them. Germline V gene data show CDR1 as KGHSH and CDR2 as LQKENI. The CDR3 loop reads CASSPLPTGKTGNTIYF. As DNA, the CDR3 is TGTGCCAGCTCACCCCTCCCGACTGGCAAGACTGGAAACACCATATATTTT.

This clonotype was counted ten times or more. V usage is TRBV29-1 and J usage is TRBJ2-7; a possible D gene is TRBD1 (5 bases). CDR3 length: 11 amino acids. CDR1 is SQVTM and CDR2 is ANQGSEA in the germline V gene. Trimming cost V 3 bases and J 3 bases, with 6 bases left between them. The DNA of the CDR3 is TGCAGCGTTGACAGGGACTACGAGCAGTACTTC. Translated, it gives CSVDRDYEQYF.

The chain carries TRBV30 and TRBJ2-1, with D perhaps TRBD2 (6 bases). The CDR3 extends over 13 amino acids. Trimming stripped 2 bases from V and 4 bases from J, with 9 bases between. Germline lookup yields CDR1 GTSNPN and CDR2 SVGIG (reference sequence). CDR3 in amino acids: CAWSRGTYNEQFF. As DNA, the CDR3 is TGTGCCTGGAGTCGTGGGACTTACAATGAGCAGTTCTTC.

This clonotype was seen at least ten times. The chain combines TRBV4-1 with TRBJ2-7, with TRBD1 matching over 11 bases. Germline CDR1 MGHRA, CDR2 YSYEKL. The CDR3 length is 14 residues. V lost 4 bases and J lost 6; bases outside the gene matches: 5. Here the CDR3 reads CASSPWTGGREQYF. CDR3 in DNA: TGCGCCAGCAGCCCCTGGACAGGGGGCCGCGAGCAGTACTTC.

The sample holds many counts of this clonotype. The CDR3, as DNA: TGTGCCAGCAGTTACGACCGAAATCAGCCCCAGCATTTT. It yields the protein CASSYDRNQPQHF. V is TRBV6-2 or TRBV6-3 and J is TRBJ1-5; D gene unclear. Trimming removed 2 bases at V and 4 bases at J, with 6 bases between. The CDR3 extends over 13 amino acids. Germline CDR1 is MNHEY and CDR2 is SVGEGT.

This rearrangement joins TRBV2 to TRBJ2-5; TRBD1 agrees at 10 bases. The V gene end was trimmed by 6 bases and the J gene end by 0 bases; junction bases not matched to a gene: 4. The CDR3 runs to 15 residues. Looked up from germline, CDR1 is SNHLY and CDR2 is FYNNEI. The CDR3 sequence is CASSQGQGYQETQYF. CDR3 bases: TGTGCCAGCAGCCAGGGACAGGGGTACCAAGAGACCCAGTACTTC.

This rearrangement joins TRBV6-2 or TRBV6-3 to TRBJ1-1, with unresolved D. CDR3 length: 15 residues. Germline CDR1 and CDR2: MNHEY and SVGEGT. Trimming removed 6 bases at V and 1 base at J, with 15 bases between. The CDR3 DNA reads TGTGCCAGCAGCCCATTGAGGGCAGGGAACACTGAAGCTTTCTTT. Translated: CASSPLRAGNTEAFF.